This TCR beta chain was found in a study of response to subunit inactivated influenza vaccine (dated by TCRdb to the late 2010s). In terms of the full investigation: To follow how T cells responded to a trivalent subunit inactivated influenza vaccine, the researchers relied on deep quantitative profiling of the T cell receptor repertoire. Summary of the overall study and its limitations: The authors proposed that each seasonal influenza vaccination may bring in only a limited number of new T cells.

The library was made by RT-PCR. Sequenced using an Illumina HiSeq 2500. TCRdb took the public reads, trimmed them with fastp at Q25, ran MiXCR for clone calling and kept in-frame beta chains. Merged by CDR3 protein, the rows form single entries marked with the most common genes and DNA. Present in this sample are more than 700,000 distinct CDR3 sequences, around 20% of which were seen just once. The ten largest clonotypes hold more than 8.5% of the sample. The CDR3 spans 14 residues, from the cysteine through the phenylalanine. Of all the DNA, just the CDR3 is kept, 42 bases in frame from base 1. Via the germline V gene, CDR1 is SGHDT and CDR2 YYEEEE. The V and J ends are trimmed by 2 bases and 3 bases, leaving 11 bases between them. In its sample, this clonotype was seen a few times. Its target antigen remains unknown. Qualities for individual bases were not recorded, and no much larger clone is one base off.

Sequenced here: PBMCs from blood, sampled 5 to 6 days after vaccination. The chain is encoded by TRBV5-6 joined to TRBJ2-5; tentative D gene TRBD2, with 5 bases matching. The receptor was derived from a man aged 50 or older who received an inactivated influenza vaccine. Donor details come from another sample of the same person, matched by shared clones. The DNA sequence follows: TGTGCCAGCAGCTTCTGGTCAGCGGAAGAGACCCAGTACTTC. Its protein product is CASSFWSAEETQYF.